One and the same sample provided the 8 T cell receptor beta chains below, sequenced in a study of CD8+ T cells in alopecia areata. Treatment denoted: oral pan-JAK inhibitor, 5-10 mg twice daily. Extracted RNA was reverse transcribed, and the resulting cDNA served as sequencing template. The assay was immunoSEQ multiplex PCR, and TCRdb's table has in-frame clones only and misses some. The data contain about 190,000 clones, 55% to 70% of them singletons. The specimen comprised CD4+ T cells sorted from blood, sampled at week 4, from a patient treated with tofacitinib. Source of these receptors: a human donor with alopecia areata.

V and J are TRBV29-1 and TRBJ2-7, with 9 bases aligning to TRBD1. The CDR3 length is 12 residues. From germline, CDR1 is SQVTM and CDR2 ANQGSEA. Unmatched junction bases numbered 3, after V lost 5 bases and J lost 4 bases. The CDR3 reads CSVRQGDYEQYF. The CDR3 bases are TGCAGCGTTCGACAGGGGGATTACGAGCAGTACTTC.

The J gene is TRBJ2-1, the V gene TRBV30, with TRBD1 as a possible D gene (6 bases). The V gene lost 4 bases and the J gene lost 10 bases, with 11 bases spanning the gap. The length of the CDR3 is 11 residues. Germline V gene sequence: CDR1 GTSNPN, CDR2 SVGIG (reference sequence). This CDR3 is CAWKDSKEQFF. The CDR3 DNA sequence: TGTGCCTGGAAGGACAGCAAGGAGCAGTTCTTC.

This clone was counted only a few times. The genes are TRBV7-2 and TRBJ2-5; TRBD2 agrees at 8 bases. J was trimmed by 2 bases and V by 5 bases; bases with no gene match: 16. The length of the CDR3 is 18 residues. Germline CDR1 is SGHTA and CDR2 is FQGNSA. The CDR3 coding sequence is TGTGCCAGCAGCCCCCCGAGTTTCACAAGCGGGGGACAAGAGACCCAGTACTTC. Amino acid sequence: CASSPPSFTSGGQETQYF.

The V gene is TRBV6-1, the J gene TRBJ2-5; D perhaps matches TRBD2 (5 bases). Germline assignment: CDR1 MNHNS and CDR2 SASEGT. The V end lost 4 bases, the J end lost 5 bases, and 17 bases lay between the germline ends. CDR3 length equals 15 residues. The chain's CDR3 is CASSVVTGKGETQYF. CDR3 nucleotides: TGTGCCAGCAGTGTAGTAACGGGGAAAGGGGAGACCCAGTACTTC.

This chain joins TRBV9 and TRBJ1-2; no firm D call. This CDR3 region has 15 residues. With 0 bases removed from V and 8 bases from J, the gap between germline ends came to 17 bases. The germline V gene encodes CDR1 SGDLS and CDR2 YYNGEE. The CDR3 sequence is CASSVGPGREWGYTF. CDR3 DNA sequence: TGTGCCAGCAGCGTAGGACCAGGACGGGAGTGGGGCTACACCTTC.

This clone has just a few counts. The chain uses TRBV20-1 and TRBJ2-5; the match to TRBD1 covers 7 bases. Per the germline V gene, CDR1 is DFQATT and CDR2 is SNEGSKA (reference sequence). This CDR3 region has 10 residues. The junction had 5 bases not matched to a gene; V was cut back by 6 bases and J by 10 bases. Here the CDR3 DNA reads TGCAGTGCGGTACAGGGGCACCAGTACTTC. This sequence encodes CSAVQGHQYF.

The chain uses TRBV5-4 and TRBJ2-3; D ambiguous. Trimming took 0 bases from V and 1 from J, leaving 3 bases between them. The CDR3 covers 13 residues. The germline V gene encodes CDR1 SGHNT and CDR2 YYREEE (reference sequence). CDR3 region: CASSLVGTDTQYF. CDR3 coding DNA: TGTGCCAGCAGCTTGGTCGGCACAGATACGCAGTATTTT.

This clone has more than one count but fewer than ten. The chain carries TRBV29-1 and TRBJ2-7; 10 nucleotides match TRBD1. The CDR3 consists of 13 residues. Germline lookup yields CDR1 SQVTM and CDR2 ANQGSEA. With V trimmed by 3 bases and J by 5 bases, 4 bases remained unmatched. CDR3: CSVDPGQGNEQYF. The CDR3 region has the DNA TGCAGCGTTGACCCGGGACAGGGGAACGAGCAGTACTTC.